This paragraph covers one TCR beta chain sequence. Its antigen is not identified. This sample is part of a study of T cell responses to AZD1222 COVID-19 vaccine. Whole-study findings and limits: Just a handful of AZD1222 recipients tested seropositive at baseline. Donors were mostly white British, more females; clonal diversity possibly underestimated. Targets within unmutated variant regions were reportedly found for nearly half of spike-specific TCRs.

Sequenced by immunoSEQ multiplex PCR; TCRdb stores in-frame clones only, minus some. Found here are approximately 120,000 clones, about 94% of them singletons; the top ten hold more than 0.7%. Trimming shortened V by 5 bases and J by 3 bases, and 10 bases separated the two germline ends. This CDR3 is built from 13 residues. Germline values: CDR1 MNHEY, CDR2 SVGAGI. The rearrangement joins TRBV6-5 to TRBJ1-2; D gene unclear. Source: peripheral blood, taken on day 0 of AZD1222 vaccination. The receptor was isolated from an adult in good health. The CDR3 DNA follows: TGTGCCAGCAGTCCCATGGGTCACTATGGCTACACCTTC. It yields the protein CASSPMGHYGYTF.